The 32 T cell receptor beta chains below were found in one sample sequenced in a study of blood T cell repertoires in COVID-19. Assay: immunoSEQ multiplex PCR; the TCRdb copy retains only in-frame clones and omits some. Of about 59,000 clones in the sample, around 70% were seen once. What was sequenced was peripheral blood. Receptor source: a woman in her forties or fifties with active or convalescent COVID-19.

V usage is TRBV5-1 and J usage is TRBJ2-7; maybe TRBD2 (6 bases). V was clipped by 3 bases and J by 0 bases, with 7 bases between them. The germline CDR1 and CDR2 sequences are SGHRS and YFSETQ. The CDR3 extends over 13 amino acids. CDR3 DNA: TGCGCCAGCAGCTCGGGACTCTCCTACGAGCAGTACTTC. This gives the protein CASSSGLSYEQYF.

This CDR3 reads CASRRGPAGAAYEQYF. The CDR3 coding sequence is TGCGCCAGCAGACGCGGGCCAGCGGGAGCCGCTTACGAGCAGTACTTC. The gene calls are TRBV5-1 and TRBJ2-7; 8 nucleotides match TRBD2. Germline-derived CDR1 and CDR2 are SGHRS and YFSETQ. V lost 5 bases and J lost 4; bases outside the gene matches: 14. This CDR3 contains 16 residues.

The CDR3: CASRVTPYRDRGSSYNEQFF. In nucleotides, the CDR3 is TGCGCCAGCAGGGTCACCCCGTACCGGGACAGGGGAAGCTCCTACAATGAGCAGTTCTTC. V is TRBV4-1 and J is TRBJ2-1, with 10 bases lining up with TRBD1. The junction had 17 bases not matched to a gene; V was cut back by 6 bases and J by 0 bases. This CDR3 region has 20 residues. CDR1 and CDR2 (germline): MGHRA, YSYEKL.

Turning to this clone: At the DNA level, this CDR3 is encoded by other sequences in the same sample as well. The chain joins TRBV5-1 to TRBJ1-6; 9 bases line up with TRBD1. V lost 4 bases to trimming and J lost 8 bases; unmatched junction nucleotides: 4. The CDR3 loop spans 14 amino acids. Per the germline V gene, CDR1 is SGHRS and CDR2 is YFSETQ. The CDR3 DNA reads TGCGCCAGCAGCCCCCGACAGGGGGATTCACCCCTCCACTTT. Translation gives CASSPRQGDSPLHF.

This chain uses TRBV7-8 with TRBJ2-3; 11 nucleotides line up with TRBD2. Trimming took 5 bases from V and 0 from J; bases not matched to a gene: 10. The CDR3 spans 18 residues. CDR1 is SGHVS, CDR2 FQNEAQ, per germline. In nucleotides, the CDR3 is TGTGCCAGCAGCCGTGGGGGTAGCGGGAGGGCGAGCACAGATACGCAGTATTTT. Amino acid sequence: CASSRGGSGRASTDTQYF.

The rearrangement joins TRBV30 to TRBJ2-7, with D possibly matching TRBD2 (6 bases). The V gene lost 2 bases and the J gene lost 6 bases, with 20 bases spanning the gap. The CDR3 spans 15 residues. Germline V gives CDR1 GTSNPN, CDR2 SVGIG (reference sequence). CDR3 protein: CAWSRPSDLQGEQYF. The CDR3 bases are TGTGCCTGGAGTAGGCCTAGCGACCTTCAGGGCGAGCAGTACTTC.

This clone appeared a few times. The CDR3 nucleotides read TGTGCCAGTAAGGAGCGGCACCCCAATTCACCCCTCCACTTT. Protein sequence: CASKERHPNSPLHF. The chain recombines TRBV19 with TRBJ1-6; D remains ambiguous. The V end was cut by 7 bases, the J end by 7 bases, with 14 bases between. Germline V gene data show CDR1 as LNHDA and CDR2 as SQIVND (reference sequence). The CDR3 is 14 amino acids. Drawing the rest from reference TRBV19 and TRBJ1-6, the complete variable domain is DGGITQSPKYLFRKEGQNVTLSCEQNLNHDAMYWYRQDPGQGLRLIYYSQIVNDFQKGDIAEGYSVSREKKESFPLTVTSAQKNPTAFYLCASKERHPNSPLHFGNGTRLTVT.

CDR3 protein: CASSGLTGREQFF. The CDR3 DNA sequence: TGTGCCAGCAGTGGGTTGACAGGGAGAGAGCAGTTCTTC. The chain is built from TRBV12-3 or TRBV12-4 and TRBJ2-1, with TRBD1 identical over 7 bases. This CDR3 comprises 13 residues. V was clipped by 5 bases and J by 10 bases; unmatched bases: 8.

This sequence joins TRBV5-1 and TRBJ2-5, with 9 bases fitting TRBD2. Germline V lookup: CDR1 SGHRS, CDR2 YFSETQ. CDR3 length: 17 amino acids. V was pared by 1 base and J by 4 bases, with 11 bases of the junction left unmatched. For the CDR3, the DNA is TGCGCCAGCAGCTTGTACTCTCTAGCGGGACCCCCAGAGACCCAGTACTTC. Protein product: CASSLYSLAGPPETQYF.

The chain carries TRBV3-1 (or the pseudogene TRBV3-2) and TRBJ2-1; TRBD2 agrees at 15 bases. The V gene end was trimmed by 4 bases and the J gene end by 9 bases; junction bases not matched to a gene: 13. This CDR3 has 18 amino acids. Germline V lookup: CDR1 LGHDT, CDR2 YNNKEL (reference sequence). The chain's CDR3 is CASSPVVVGLAGGTEQFF. The CDR3 region has the DNA TGTGCCAGCAGCCCCGTGGTCGTGGGACTAGCGGGAGGTACTGAGCAGTTCTTC.

This clone was observed a single time. This chain links TRBV3-1 (or the pseudogene TRBV3-2) with TRBJ2-3, with 11 bases lining up with TRBD2. This CDR3 spans 15 amino acids. The J segment lost 5 bases and the V segment lost 4 bases, leaving 5 bases of the junction unmatched. Per the germline V gene, CDR1 is LGHDT and CDR2 is YNNKEL (reference sequence). In DNA, the CDR3 is TGTGCCAGCAGCCTTAGCGGGAGGGCTGGAGATACGCAGTATTTT. Its translation: CASSLSGRAGDTQYF.

This chain links TRBV10-2 with TRBJ2-5; 7 positions match TRBD1. V lost 5 bases and J lost 5; bases outside the gene matches: 8. This CDR3 has 14 residues. Per the germline V gene, CDR1 is WSHSY and CDR2 is SAAADI. The CDR3 nucleotides are TGCGCCAGCAGTCCGGGACAGTTGGGGGAGACCCAGTACTTC. Translation gives CASSPGQLGETQYF.

The rearrangement links TRBV2 to TRBJ2-3; 7 bases map to TRBD2. CDR3 size: 14 residues. Trimming cost V 7 bases and J 5 bases; bases outside gene matches: 9. Germline V CDR1 and CDR2: SNHLY, FYNNEI. Here the CDR3 DNA reads TGTGCCAGCACCCTAGCGGTGGGGGGAGATACGCAGTATTTT. It translates to CASTLAVGGDTQYF.

This chain connects TRBV5-1 to TRBJ2-7, with 9 positions matching TRBD1. Unmatched junction bases numbered 3, after V lost 0 bases and J lost 2 bases. Germline values: CDR1 SGHRS, CDR2 YFSETQ. The CDR3 is 15 amino acids. The chain's CDR3 is CASSLVGTGTYEQYF. CDR3 nucleotides: TGCGCCAGCAGCTTGGTAGGGACAGGGACCTACGAGCAGTACTTC.

The rearrangement uses TRBV28 and TRBJ2-7, with a tentative D call TRBD1 (6 bases). Germline V lookup: CDR1 MDHEN, CDR2 SYDVKM. V was pared by 4 bases and J by 2 bases, with 18 bases between. The CDR3 sequence is 16 residues long. CDR3 sequence: CASSYPRGTQTYEQYF. CDR3 in DNA: TGTGCCAGCAGTTACCCAAGGGGGACCCAAACCTACGAGCAGTACTTC.

This clone was seen many times. The CDR3 loop reads CASSLAAGGIANEQFF. The CDR3, as DNA: TGCGCCAGCAGCTTGGCGGCAGGGGGAATAGCGAATGAGCAGTTCTTC. J is TRBJ2-1 and V is TRBV5-1; TRBD1 agrees at 7 bases. J gave up 7 bases and V 0 bases, and 10 bases lay outside the gene matches. The CDR3 loop spans 16 amino acids. Germline CDR1 is SGHRS and CDR2 is YFSETQ. The entire variable domain, with the rest obtained from reference TRBV5-1 and TRBJ2-1, is as follows: KAGVTQTPRYLIKTRGQQVTLSCSPISGHRSVSWYQQTPGQGLQFLFEYFSETQRNKGNFPGRFSGRQFSNSRSEMNVSTLELGDSALYLCASSLAAGGIANEQFFGPGTRLTVL.

The V and J genes are TRBV7-9 and TRBJ2-3; D may be TRBD2 (5 bases). Germline-derived CDR1 and CDR2 are SEHNR and FQNEAQ (reference sequence). The V end lost 11 bases, the J end lost 6 bases, and 9 bases lay between the germline ends. This CDR3 is built from 10 residues. The CDR3 sequence is CAYSGDTQYF. DNA of the CDR3: TGTGCCTACTCGGGGGATACGCAGTATTTT.

V and J are TRBV6-5 and TRBJ2-2, with 7 nucleotides matching TRBD2. CDR3 length: 15 amino acids. CDR1 is MNHEY, CDR2 SVGAGI, per germline. The V and J ends lost 8 bases and 4 bases, in that order; junction bases with no gene match: 10. The CDR3 loop reads CASSLADQSTGELFF. CDR3 coding DNA: TGTGCCAGCTCTCTAGCGGACCAAAGCACCGGGGAGCTGTTTTTT.

The chain has TRBV5-1 and TRBJ2-1; D call uncertain. CDR3 size: 14 residues. Trimming left V 3 bases short and J 0 bases short, with 7 bases between. The germline CDR1 and CDR2 sequences are SGHRS and YFSETQ. The CDR3: CASSSLDSYNEQFF. The CDR3 region has the DNA TGCGCCAGCAGCTCCCTAGACTCCTACAATGAGCAGTTCTTC.

CDR3 sequence reads: CATSDPGTRGYNEQFF. The CDR3, as DNA: TGTGCCACCAGTGATCCCGGGACAAGGGGGTACAATGAGCAGTTCTTC. The rearrangement joins TRBV24-1 to TRBJ2-1, with TRBD1 as a possible D gene (6 bases). This CDR3 is 16 amino acids long. The germline V gene encodes CDR1 KGHDR and CDR2 SFDVKD. The V end lost 3 bases, the J end lost 4 bases, and 15 bases lay between the germline ends.

The genes are TRBV3-1 (or the pseudogene TRBV3-2) and TRBJ2-7; D may be TRBD2 (5 bases). CDR1 and CDR2 from the germline V gene are LGHDT and YNNKEL (reference sequence). The CDR3 is made up of 14 amino acids. V lost 0 bases and J 3 bases, leaving 9 bases between the germline ends. The CDR3 nucleotides are TGTGCCAGCAGCCAAGACCCGGGAAGCTACGAGCAGTACTTC. It specifies CASSQDPGSYEQYF.

This clone is a singleton in its sample. This chain joins TRBV7-2 and TRBJ1-1; D uncertain. This CDR3 has 15 residues. CDR1 SGHTA and CDR2 FQGNSA come from the germline V gene. V lost 2 bases and J lost 2, with 12 bases in between. CDR3 sequence: CASSLWYRPNTEAFF. CDR3 DNA: TGTGCCAGCAGCTTATGGTACAGACCTAACACTGAAGCTTTCTTT.

This chain uses TRBV6-5 with TRBJ2-5; D remains ambiguous. CDR1 is MNHEY and CDR2 is SVGAGI in the germline V gene. The CDR3 has 12 amino acids. The V end was cut by 10 bases, the J end by 5 bases, with 14 bases between. The CDR3 spells CATSLQRETQYF. The CDR3 nucleotides are TGTGCCACCTCACTACAACGGGAGACCCAGTACTTC.

The rearrangement uses TRBV5-1 and TRBJ2-1, with D possibly TRBD2 on 5 matching bases. The CDR3 covers 13 residues. Trimming left V 7 bases short and J 1 base short, with 9 bases between. Per germline, CDR1 SGHRS and CDR2 YFSETQ. Here the CDR3 DNA reads TGCGCCAGCGGAGGCCTATCCTACAATGAGCAGTTCTTC. It yields the protein CASGGLSYNEQFF.

The CDR3 is CASSQAVLAGVVEQFF. The CDR3 bases are TGTGCCAGCAGCCAAGCAGTACTAGCGGGAGTGGTTGAGCAGTTCTTC. The genes are TRBV3-1 (or the pseudogene TRBV3-2) and TRBJ2-1, with TRBD2 matching 11 bases. The CDR3 consists of 16 residues. The J segment lost 9 bases and the V segment lost 1 base, leaving 8 bases of the junction unmatched. CDR1 LGHDT and CDR2 YNNKEL come from the germline V gene (reference sequence).

The chain combines TRBV7-9 with TRBJ1-2; a weak D match, TRBD1 (6 bases). V was cut by 5 bases and J by 7 bases, with 23 bases left in between. Germline V gene sequence: CDR1 SEHNR, CDR2 FQNEAQ (reference sequence). The CDR3 length is 16 residues. This CDR3 reads CASSPLSTGTRGGYTF. Here the CDR3 DNA reads TGTGCCAGCAGCCCCCTATCGACAGGCACACGGGGTGGCTACACCTTC. The variable domain in full, with the rest retrieved from reference TRBV7-9 and TRBJ1-2, is DTGVSQNPRHKITKRGQNVTFRCDPISEHNRLYWYRQTLGQGPEFLTYFQNEAQLEKSRLLSDRFSAERPKGSFSTLEIQRTEQGDSAMYLCASSPLSTGTRGGYTFGSGTRLTVV.

This clone occurred once. The rearrangement uses TRBV5-1 and TRBJ2-1; 12 bases are a match to TRBD2. The V gene's germline CDR1 is SGHRS and CDR2 YFSETQ. This CDR3 is 19 amino acids long. V lost 4 bases to trimming and J lost 6 bases; unmatched junction nucleotides: 17. This chain's CDR3 is CASSANPPGLAGRVNEQFF. CDR3 DNA: TGCGCCAGCAGCGCTAACCCACCGGGACTAGCGGGTCGGGTCAATGAGCAGTTCTTC.

The V gene is TRBV28, the J gene TRBJ2-3, with a weak D call TRBD1 (5 bases). Germline V CDR1 and CDR2: MDHEN, SYDVKM. This CDR3 contains 14 residues. Trimming shortened V by 7 bases and J by 2 bases, and 13 bases separated the two germline ends. This CDR3 reads CASTYRGSTDTQYF. The DNA of the CDR3 is TGTGCCAGCACCTATAGGGGCTCCACAGATACGCAGTATTTT.

This chain links TRBV5-5 with TRBJ2-5, with unresolved D. Germline values: CDR1 SGHKS, CDR2 YYEKEE (reference sequence). The CDR3 consists of 14 residues. V gave up 5 bases and J gave up 1 base, with 12 bases separating them. Here the CDR3 reads CASSFRMRQETQYF. CDR3 nucleotide sequence: TGTGCCAGCAGTTTTAGAATGCGCCAAGAGACCCAGTACTTC.

This chain uses TRBV5-6 with TRBJ1-2, with TRBD1 identical over 8 bases. From germline, CDR1 is SGHDT and CDR2 YYEEEE. The CDR3 runs 13 residues. J lost 8 bases, V lost 2 bases, and 5 bases had no gene match. DNA for the CDR3: TGTGCCAGCAGCTTAGGACAGGGCGACGGCTACACCTTC. Amino acid sequence: CASSLGQGDGYTF.

This clone was counted a few times. The V and J genes are TRBV28 and TRBJ2-7, with D possibly being TRBD1 (6 bases). The V gene lost 7 bases and the J gene lost 0 bases, with 16 bases spanning the gap. The CDR3 runs to 15 residues. Germline-derived CDR1 and CDR2 are MDHEN and SYDVKM. CDR3 sequence: CASTPWTVNSYEQYF. The CDR3, as DNA: TGTGCCAGCACCCCCTGGACAGTGAACTCCTACGAGCAGTACTTC.

On this clone itself: Other DNA sequences in the same sample also yield this CDR3. J is TRBJ1-2 and V is TRBV15; D possibly corresponds to TRBD1 (6 bases). V gave up 3 bases and J gave up 3 bases, with 17 bases separating them. The CDR3 loop spans 16 amino acids. The germline gives CDR1 LNHNV, CDR2 YYDKDF (reference sequence). The CDR3 sequence is CATSREQGTPYYGYTF. In DNA, the CDR3 is TGTGCCACCAGCAGGGAACAGGGTACCCCATACTATGGCTACACCTTC.